This T cell receptor (beta chain) was recorded in a study of T cell changes during pregnancy in multiple sclerosis (dated by TCRdb to about 2019). About the study as a whole: In women with multiple sclerosis, the researchers looked at how the T cell repertoire shifted as pregnancy progressed.

According to the germline V gene (reference sequence), CDR1 reads MNHEY and CDR2 reads SMNVEV. The CDR3 contains 14 residues, cysteine and phenylalanine counted. The DNA shown is the 42-base CDR3, in frame from base 1. V and J are trimmed by 11 bases and 7 bases, and the gene matches miss 8 bases of the junction. Preparation of the library involved the immunoSEQ multiplex PCR assay. TCRdb took over this immuneACCESS table, retaining in-frame rearrangements with V and J assigned. Such tables are incomplete; in checked studies, under half of the missing clones stem from an unresolved V gene, and the remainder is unexplained. For this sample there are about 15,000 clones; approximately 83% appear just once. Together, the top ten hold under 20% of the sample. Of note for this clone: This clone's antigen is unknown. The input lacks base qualities; no much larger clone sits a single base away.

The rearrangement combines TRBV27 with TRBJ2-1; a stretch of 13 junction bases matches TRBD2. The sample consisted of CD8+ T cells from peripheral blood mononuclear cells, taken in the first trimester of pregnancy. This TCR came from a female donor with multiple sclerosis, enrolled in a pregnancy study. For the CDR3, the sequence is CAVRTSGRVNEQFF. The DNA reads as follows: TGTGCCGTCAGGACTAGCGGGAGAGTGAATGAGCAGTTCTTC.